The clone carrying this T cell receptor (beta chain) was counted only a few times. This table comes from immunoSEQ multiplex PCR, and its TCRdb copy is limited to in-frame clones, with some not included. Of about 520,000 clones listed, approximately 85% were seen once; the top ten hold under 4%. Germline V lookup: CDR1 MNHEY, CDR2 SVGEGT. Trimming removed 6 bases at V and 8 bases at J, with 19 bases between. The length of the CDR3 is 14 residues. This sample is drawn from a study of blood T cell repertoires in COVID-19. This chain joins TRBV6-2 or TRBV6-3 and TRBJ1-1; tentative D call: TRBD1 (5 bases). This TCR was recovered from a human donor in a cohort sampled during active COVID-19. The sequencing sample was made of peripheral blood. The CDR3 spells CASSTTRGDVEAFF. The DNA of the CDR3 is TGTGCCAGCAGCACGACTAGGGGCGACGTGGAAGCTTTCTTT.